This T cell receptor (beta chain) was captured in a study of blood T cell repertoires in COVID-19. The assay was immunoSEQ multiplex PCR, and TCRdb's table has in-frame clones only and misses some. Of around 250,000 clones in the sample, 82% are singletons; the top ten hold around 5%. This clone appeared a few times. Germline V gene data show CDR1 as SGHRS and CDR2 as YFSETQ. V lost 4 bases, J lost 5 bases, and 25 bases lay in between. The CDR3 runs 18 residues. The receptor was derived from a man aged 35-49 years who had been exposed to COVID-19. The sequenced material came from PBMCs or T cells enriched from blood (not recorded which). The chain uses TRBV5-1 and TRBJ2-1; possibly TRBD2 for D (7 bases). CDR3 loop: CASSGLEGGRSTNNEQFF. The CDR3 DNA reads TGCGCCAGCAGCGGTTTGGAGGGGGGGCGTTCAACGAACAATGAGCAGTTCTTC.